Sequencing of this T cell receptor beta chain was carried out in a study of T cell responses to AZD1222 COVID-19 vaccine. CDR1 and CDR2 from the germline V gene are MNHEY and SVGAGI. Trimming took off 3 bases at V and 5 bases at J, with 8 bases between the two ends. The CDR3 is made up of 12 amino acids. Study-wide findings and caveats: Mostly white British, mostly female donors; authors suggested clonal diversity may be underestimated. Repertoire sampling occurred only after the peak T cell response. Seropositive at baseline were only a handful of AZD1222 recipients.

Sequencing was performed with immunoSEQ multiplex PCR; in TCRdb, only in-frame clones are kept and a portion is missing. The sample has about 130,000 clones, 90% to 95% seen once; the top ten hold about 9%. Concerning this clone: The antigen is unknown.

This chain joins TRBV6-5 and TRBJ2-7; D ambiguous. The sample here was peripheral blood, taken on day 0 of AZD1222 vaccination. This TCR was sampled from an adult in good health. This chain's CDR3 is CASSYTGHEQYF. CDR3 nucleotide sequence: TGTGCCAGCAGTTATACTGGCCACGAGCAGTACTTC.